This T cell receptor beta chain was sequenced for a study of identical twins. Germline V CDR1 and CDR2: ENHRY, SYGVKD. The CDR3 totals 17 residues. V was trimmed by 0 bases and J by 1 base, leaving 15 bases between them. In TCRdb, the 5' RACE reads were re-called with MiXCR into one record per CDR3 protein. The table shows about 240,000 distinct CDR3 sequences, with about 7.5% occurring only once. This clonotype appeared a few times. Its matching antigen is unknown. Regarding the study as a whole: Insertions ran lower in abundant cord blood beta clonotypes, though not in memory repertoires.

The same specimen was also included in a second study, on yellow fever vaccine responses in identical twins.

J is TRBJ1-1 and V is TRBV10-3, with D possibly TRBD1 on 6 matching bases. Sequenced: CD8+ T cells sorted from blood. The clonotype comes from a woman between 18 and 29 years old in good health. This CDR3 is CAISESRVGTQNTEAFF. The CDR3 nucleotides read TGTGCCATCAGTGAGTCGAGAGTCGGGACACAGAACACTGAAGCTTTCTTT.